Listed here is a single TCR beta chain. The data belong to a study of Ad26.COV2.S vaccination and SARS-CoV-2 variants. Whole-study context: Ad26.COV2.S was injected intramuscularly once or twice, 56 days apart.

The CDR3 has 18 residues. Germline loops: CDR1 SGHAT, CDR2 FQNNGV. The V and J ends lost 2 bases and 0 bases, in that order; junction bases with no gene match: 12. Treatment described: 15 to 20 received Ad26.COV2.S at low or high dose, single or two shots; about 5 received placebo; per-sample allocation not given. On day 63 after the first injection, vaccine and placebo recipients gave samples. Measured with immunoSEQ multiplex PCR; TCRdb has only the in-frame clones, and not every one. The sample contains 450,000 to 550,000 clones, around 89% of which appear only once. Sample: peripheral blood, taken in a trial of Ad26.COV2.S vaccine versus placebo. The chain recombines TRBV11-2 with TRBJ2-5; 7 bases line up with TRBD1. The TCR comes from a person aged 18-60 years who received the Ad26.COV2.S COVID-19 vaccine or a placebo. CDR3 in DNA: TGTGCCAGCAGCTTAATCTTCCGGGACAGACAAAACCAAGAGACCCAGTACTTC. Protein: CASSLIFRDRQNQETQYF. Together with reference TRBV11-2 and TRBJ2-5, the CDR3 gives the full variable domain: EAGVAQSPRYKIIEKRQSVAFWCNPISGHATLYWYQQILGQGPKLLIQFQNNGVVDDSQLPKDRFSAERLKGVDSTLKIQPAKLEDSAVYLCASSLIFRDRQNQETQYFGPGTRLLVL.